These 8 T cell receptor beta chains originate from one sample sequenced in a study of identical twins. TCRdb reprocessed the 5' RACE reads via MiXCR and lists one record per CDR3 protein. The top ten hold over 0.25% of the sample, which has around 1.7 million distinct CDR3 sequences, roughly 35% seen once. Specimen: cord blood. The receptors were gathered from a newborn girl in good health.

A word on this clonotype: A much more abundant neighbour one base away suggests this may be a read error. This chain joins TRBV21-1 and TRBJ2-7. TRBV21-1 is deemed a pseudogene. The length of the CDR3 is 11 residues. The CDR3, as DNA: TGTGCCAGCAGCAAAGCGGGCGAGCAGTACTTC. Amino acid sequence: CASSKAGEQYF.

The chain carries TRBV20-1 and TRBJ2-1; D call uncertain. TRBJ2-7 explains the end of the DNA better; the J call may be wrong. The CDR3 totals 14 residues. Per the germline V gene, CDR1 is DFQATT and CDR2 is SNEGSKA (reference sequence). The CDR3 sequence: CSAIRRSSYNEQYF. As DNA, the CDR3 is TGCAGTGCTATACGGCGGAGCTCCTACAATGAGCAGTACTTC.

The rearrangement links TRBV9 to TRBJ1-6, with D uncertain. Looked up from germline, CDR1 is SGDLS and CDR2 is YYNGEE. V gave up 3 bases and J gave up 7 bases, with 17 bases separating them. The CDR3 runs 16 residues. The CDR3: CASSAREASWNSPLHF. The CDR3 DNA reads as TGTGCCAGCAGCGCCCGGGAGGCCTCCTGGAATTCACCCCTCCACTTT.

This clonotype was observed many times. The chain has TRBV19 and TRBJ2-1, with TRBD2 identical over 9 bases. V gave up 9 bases and J gave up 4 bases; unmatched junction bases: 7. Germline-derived CDR1 and CDR2 are LNHDA and SQIVND (reference sequence). The CDR3 totals 14 residues. CDR3 amino acids: CASSIAGAYNEQFF. The CDR3 DNA is TGTGCCAGCAGCATAGCGGGGGCTTACAATGAGCAGTTCTTC. Full variable domain (missing parts from reference TRBV19 and TRBJ2-1): DGGITQSPKYLFRKEGQNVTLSCEQNLNHDAMYWYRQDPGQGLRLIYYSQIVNDFQKGDIAEGYSVSREKKESFPLTVTSAQKNPTAFYLCASSIAGAYNEQFFGPGTRLTVL.

This clonotype has just a few counts. The CDR3 sequence: CASTFSEDSRYGYTF. Here the CDR3 DNA reads TGTGCCAGCACCTTCTCCGAAGACAGTCGCTATGGCTACACCTTC. The V and J genes are TRBV12-3 or TRBV12-4 and TRBJ1-2; perhaps TRBD1 as D (5 bases). The CDR3 contains 15 residues. V was clipped by 7 bases and J by 4 bases, with 19 bases between them.

In its sample, this clonotype was seen many times. V and J are TRBV9 and TRBJ2-1, with TRBD2 identical over 10 bases. The CDR3 contains 15 residues. The V segment lost 0 bases and the J segment 4 bases; nucleotides outside the gene matches: 1. Per germline, CDR1 SGDLS and CDR2 YYNGEE. The CDR3 loop is CASSVGTSGYNEQFF. For the CDR3, the DNA is TGTGCCAGCAGCGTAGGGACTAGCGGATACAATGAGCAGTTCTTC.

This clonotype has ten or more counts. The chain recombines TRBV27 with TRBJ2-1; 9 bases are shared with TRBD2. Per germline, CDR1 MNHEY and CDR2 SMNVEV (reference sequence). This CDR3 is built from 18 residues. Losses at the gene ends were 2 bases for V and 1 base for J; bases not matched to a gene: 9. CDR3 region: CASSLIAGVHPSYNEQFF. CDR3 in DNA: TGTGCCAGCAGTTTAATAGCGGGGGTCCATCCGTCCTACAATGAGCAGTTCTTC.

The V call is TRBV27, the J call TRBJ1-1; TRBD1 is a possible D gene (6 bases). Per germline, CDR1 MNHEY and CDR2 SMNVEV (reference sequence). CDR3 length equals 16 residues. The V and J ends lost 0 bases and 1 base respectively, with 12 bases between them. For the CDR3, the DNA is TGTGCCAGCAGTTTATCGGGGGCACTGGGGAACACTGAAGCTTTCTTT. It codes for CASSLSGALGNTEAFF.